The 14 T cell receptor beta chains reported below all come from one sample, sequenced in a study of molecular identifiers for immune sequencing clone quantification. TCRdb re-derived calls from the PCR reads in MiXCR, one entry per CDR3 protein. The sample has 10,000 or so distinct CDR3 sequences, under 15% seen once. Sequencing was performed on naive CD8+ T cells from blood, with Jurkat cell RNA spiked in. Regarding subset: FACS-sorted CD8+CD4-CCR7+CD45RA+ naive T cells. These receptors all come from a human donor in good health. Some libraries in this study had Jurkat cell RNA spiked in.

Sample share makes this clonotype medium-sized. This chain connects TRBV6-5 to TRBJ2-7; 10 nucleotides align to TRBD1. Germline V gene sequence: CDR1 MNHEY, CDR2 SVGAGI. The CDR3 length is 15 residues. V gave up 5 bases and J gave up 5 bases; unmatched junction bases: 9. CDR3 DNA: TGTGCCAGCAGTCCTCCCGGGACAGGGGTCGACGAGCAGTACTTC. Translation gives CASSPPGTGVDEQYF.

By share of the sample, this clonotype is medium-sized (0.01 to 0.1%). The chain has TRBV3-1 and TRBJ2-5; D uncertain. The CDR3 extends over 16 amino acids. Trimming removed 3 bases from V and 5 bases from J, with 19 bases in between. The germline V gene encodes CDR1 LGHDT and CDR2 YNNKEL (reference sequence). CDR3 bases: TGTGCCAGCAGCCACCCCCAGGACCAGACTGCGGAGACCCAGTACTTC. Its protein product is CASSHPQDQTAETQYF.

This clonotype is termed medium-sized (0.01 to 0.1%). The chain has TRBV4-1 and TRBJ1-1, with D possibly matching TRBD1 (6 bases). V lost 1 base and J lost 5, with 17 bases in between. CDR1 is MGHRA and CDR2 is YSYEKL in the germline V gene. This CDR3 is built from 16 residues. CDR3 residues: CASSQVGGAGETEAFF. The CDR3 coding sequence is TGCGCCAGCAGCCAAGTAGGGGGGGCCGGCGAAACTGAAGCTTTCTTT.

Points on this clonotype: A single base separates this from a much larger clone, so it may be a read error. V and J are TRBV7-6 and TRBJ2-7; D assignment may be TRBD1 or TRBD2 (5 bases each). CDR1 and CDR2 (germline): SGHVS, FNYEAQ. Trimming cost V 3 bases and J 5 bases, with 14 bases left between them. CDR3 length: 14 residues. This CDR3 is CASSFIVGDHEQYF. The CDR3 coding sequence is TGTGCCAGCAGCTTCATAGTTGGGGACCACGAGCAGTACTTC.

Turning to this clonotype: It may be a read error: a sequence one base away is much more abundant. The chain has TRBV4-1 and TRBJ2-7; 9 bases are shared with TRBD1. This CDR3 has 15 amino acids. Germline values: CDR1 MGHRA, CDR2 YSYEKL. CDR3 region: CASSHGTGRSYVQYF. CDR3 nucleotides: TGCGCCAGCAGCCATGGGACAGGGCGGTCCTACGTGCAGTACTTC.

By proportion, this clonotype is medium-sized. The V and J genes are TRBV3-1 and TRBJ2-2, with D unclear. This CDR3 comprises 15 residues. V lost 4 bases, J lost 4 bases, and 13 bases lay in between. Germline CDR1 is LGHDT and CDR2 is YNNKEL (reference sequence). CDR3 sequence reads: CASSPTRISTGELFF. The CDR3 DNA reads TGTGCCAGCAGCCCCACTCGGATTAGCACCGGGGAGCTGTTTTTT.

Remarks on this clonotype: Here the CDR3 omits its conserved ending phenylalanine or tryptophan, so a read error is the likely source. The chain employs TRBV20-1 and TRBJ1-1; unclear D gene. The CDR3 runs 12 residues. Trimming removed 3 bases at V and 1 base at J, with 6 bases between. Germline V gene sequence: CDR1 DFQATT, CDR2 SNEGSKA (reference sequence). The CDR3 region is CSASDKNTEAFI. The CDR3 nucleotides read TGCAGTGCTAGCGACAAGAACACTGAAGCTTTCATT.

In its sample, this clonotype was seen many times. The chain has TRBV6-2 or TRBV6-3 and TRBJ2-1; D gene ambiguous. The CDR3 covers 12 residues. V was shortened by 5 bases and J by 7 bases, with 9 bases between the two germline ends. CDR1 is MNHEY and CDR2 is SVGEGT in the germline V gene. The CDR3 bases are TGTGCCAGCAGTCACCTTGGGAATGAGCAGTTCTTC. Amino acid sequence: CASSHLGNEQFF.

This clonotype ranks as medium-sized (0.01 to 0.1%). The chain recombines TRBV29-1 with TRBJ2-1; D is uncertain. V dropped 0 bases and J dropped 5 bases, with 8 bases sitting between them. The CDR3 length is 13 residues. The germline V gene encodes CDR1 SQVTM and CDR2 ANQGSEA. The chain's CDR3 is CSVEERNNNEQFF. CDR3 nucleotides: TGCAGCGTTGAAGAACGGAATAACAATGAGCAGTTCTTC.

The J gene is TRBJ2-3, the V gene TRBV5-1, with 8 bases identical to TRBD2. Losses at the gene ends were 3 bases for V and 2 bases for J; bases not matched to a gene: 14. Germline CDR1 and CDR2: SGHRS and YFSETQ. The CDR3 loop spans 18 amino acids. The DNA of the CDR3 is TGCGCCAGCAGCTCCCTCGCGGGAGGCTGCCAGCTCACAGATACGCAGTATTTT. Translated, it gives CASSSLAGGCQLTDTQYF.

This clonotype appeared a few times. With a much larger clone just one base away, this may be a read error. The V call is TRBV12-3 or TRBV12-4, the J call TRBJ2-3, with D perhaps matching TRBD1 (6 bases). The CDR3 is 14 amino acids. Trimming took off 3 bases at V and 2 bases at J, with 9 bases between the two ends. The chain's CDR3 is CASSLGAATDTQYF. CDR3 nucleotide sequence: TGTGCCAGCAGTTTGGGGGCAGCCACAGATACGCAGTATTTT.

For this clonotype: A single base separates this from a much larger clone, so it may be a read error. The chain recombines TRBV6-4 with TRBJ2-2; possible D gene TRBD1, 6 bases. CDR3 length: 15 residues. From germline, CDR1 is MRHNA and CDR2 SNTAGT. The DNA of the CDR3 is TGTGCCGGCAGTAAGCTGGCAGGGGTGCCCGGGGAGCTGTTTTTT. Translation: CAGSKLAGVPGELFF.

Sample share makes this clonotype medium-sized. This chain uses TRBV3-1 with TRBJ2-7; D uncertain. CDR3 length: 12 amino acids. V lost 1 base to trimming and J lost 2 bases, with 3 bases between them. Germline V gives CDR1 LGHDT, CDR2 YNNKEL (reference sequence). The CDR3 DNA reads TGTGCCAGCAGCCAAGGGGCCTACGAGCAGTACTTC. Translated, it gives CASSQGAYEQYF.

There are many counts of this clonotype. The chain has TRBV30 and TRBJ2-1, with 12 positions matching TRBD2. In germline, CDR1 is GTSNPN, CDR2 SVGIG (reference sequence). V shed 4 bases, J shed 4 bases, and the junction held 5 bases outside the gene matches. This CDR3 is 15 amino acids long. CDR3 DNA sequence: TGTGCCTGGACTAGACTAGCGGGGGCGTACAATGAGCAGTTCTTC. This encodes CAWTRLAGAYNEQFF. The full variable domain, completed using reference TRBV30 and TRBJ2-1, is SQTIHQWPATLVQPVGSPLSLECTVEGTSNPNLYWYRQAAGRGLQLLFYSVGIGQISSEVPQNLSASRPQDRQFILSSKKLLLSDSGFYLCAWTRLAGAYNEQFFGPGTRLTVL.